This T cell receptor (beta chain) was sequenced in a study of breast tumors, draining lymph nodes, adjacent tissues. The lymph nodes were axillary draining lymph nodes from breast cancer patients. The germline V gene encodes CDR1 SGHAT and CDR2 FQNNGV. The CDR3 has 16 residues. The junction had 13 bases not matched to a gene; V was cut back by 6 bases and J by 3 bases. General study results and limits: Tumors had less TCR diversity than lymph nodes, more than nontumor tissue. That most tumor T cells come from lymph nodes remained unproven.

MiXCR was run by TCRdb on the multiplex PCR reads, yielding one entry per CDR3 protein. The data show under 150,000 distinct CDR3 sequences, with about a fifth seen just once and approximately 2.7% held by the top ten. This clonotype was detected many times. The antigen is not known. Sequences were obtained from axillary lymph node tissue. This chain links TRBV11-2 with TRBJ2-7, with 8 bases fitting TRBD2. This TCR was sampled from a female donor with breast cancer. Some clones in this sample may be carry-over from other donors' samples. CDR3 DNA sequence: TGTGCCAGCAGTTTCCGGGTGCTAGCGGGTCTCTACGAGCAGTACTTC. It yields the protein CASSFRVLAGLYEQYF.